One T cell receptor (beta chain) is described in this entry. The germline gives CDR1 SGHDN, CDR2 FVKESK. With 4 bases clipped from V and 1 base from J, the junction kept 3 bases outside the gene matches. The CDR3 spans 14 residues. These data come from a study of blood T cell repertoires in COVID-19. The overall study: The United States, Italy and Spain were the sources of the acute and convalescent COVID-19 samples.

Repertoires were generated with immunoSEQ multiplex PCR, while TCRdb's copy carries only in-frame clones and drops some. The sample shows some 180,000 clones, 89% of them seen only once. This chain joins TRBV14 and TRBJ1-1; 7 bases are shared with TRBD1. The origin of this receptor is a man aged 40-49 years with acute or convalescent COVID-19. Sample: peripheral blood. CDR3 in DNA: TGTGCCAGCAGCCGAGGACAGGCGAACACTGAAGCTTTCTTT. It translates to CASSRGQANTEAFF.